This passage covers 20 T cell receptor beta chains from one sample sequenced in a study of blood T cell repertoires in COVID-19. Assay used: immunoSEQ multiplex PCR; TCRdb lists only in-frame clones, some missing. The sample consists of 95,000 to 100,000 clones, less than 90% of them appearing once. The specimen sequenced was peripheral blood. The receptors were sampled from an elderly man with acute or convalescent COVID-19.

The chain joins TRBV18 to TRBJ2-1, with 13 bases identical to TRBD2. From germline, CDR1 is KGHSH and CDR2 LQKENI. The junction had 5 bases not matched to a gene; V was cut back by 2 bases and J by 4 bases. This CDR3 contains 17 residues. The CDR3 reads CASSPRTSGSSYNEQFF. The DNA of the CDR3 is TGTGCCAGCTCACCAAGGACTAGCGGGAGCTCTTACAATGAGCAGTTCTTC. The full variable domain, its missing parts supplied by reference TRBV18 and TRBJ2-1, is NAGVMQNPRHLVRRRGQEARLRCSPMKGHSHVYWYRQLPEEGLKFMVYLQKENIIDESGMPKERFSAEFPKEGPSILRIQQVVRGDSAAYFCASSPRTSGSSYNEQFFGPGTRLTVL.

The chain employs TRBV5-1 and TRBJ2-2; 9 nucleotides line up with TRBD1. Trimming cost V 4 bases and J 7 bases; bases outside gene matches: 8. Germline V gene data show CDR1 as SGHRS and CDR2 as YFSETQ. This CDR3 has 15 amino acids. As DNA, the CDR3 is TGCGCCAGCAGCCAACGGACAGGGGAGGGCGGGGAGCTGTTTTTT. The encoded protein is CASSQRTGEGGELFF. Full variable domain (missing parts from reference TRBV5-1 and TRBJ2-2): KAGVTQTPRYLIKTRGQQVTLSCSPISGHRSVSWYQQTPGQGLQFLFEYFSETQRNKGNFPGRFSGRQFSNSRSEMNVSTLELGDSALYLCASSQRTGEGGELFFGEGSRLTVL.

The rearrangement uses TRBV9 and TRBJ2-1, with 14 bases aligning to TRBD2. V was clipped by 4 bases and J by 7 bases; unmatched bases: 10. Germline-derived CDR1 and CDR2 are SGDLS and YYNGEE. CDR3 length equals 17 residues. CDR3 in DNA: TGTGCCAGCAGCCCAATGGGGACTAGCGGGAGTATTAATGAGCAGTTCTTC. The encoded protein is CASSPMGTSGSINEQFF.

The chain recombines TRBV5-4 with TRBJ2-2; weak D call: TRBD1 (5 bases). From germline, CDR1 is SGHNT and CDR2 YYREEE (reference sequence). The CDR3 length is 14 residues. V lost 4 bases to trimming and J lost 2 bases, with 9 bases between them. The CDR3 sequence is CASSTRTNTGELFF. CDR3 DNA sequence: TGTGCCAGCAGCACCCGGACAAACACCGGGGAGCTGTTTTTT.

V usage is TRBV18 and J usage is TRBJ1-1; D not certain. The germline CDR1 and CDR2 sequences are KGHSH and LQKENI. V shed 0 bases and J shed 3 bases, with 8 bases lying between them. This CDR3 spans 14 amino acids. CDR3 in amino acids: CASSPPWRDTEAFF. The CDR3 DNA sequence: TGTGCCAGCTCACCACCGTGGAGGGACACTGAAGCTTTCTTT.

The chain combines TRBV6-5 with TRBJ1-4, with D uncertain. From germline, CDR1 is MNHEY and CDR2 SVGAGI. The V gene lost 9 bases and the J gene lost 0 bases, with 11 bases spanning the gap. CDR3 length: 14 residues. The CDR3 bases are TGTGCCAGTAAGCGGACGACAACTAATGAAAAACTGTTTTTT. Protein product: CASKRTTTNEKLFF.

The J gene is TRBJ1-2, the V gene TRBV30; TRBD1 matches at 8 bases. V was pared by 2 bases and J by 5 bases, with 7 bases of the junction left unmatched. The CDR3 is 14 amino acids. The germline CDR1 and CDR2 sequences are GTSNPN and SVGIG (reference sequence). This chain's CDR3 is CAWSRTGGAYGYTF. CDR3 bases: TGTGCCTGGAGTAGAACAGGGGGTGCTTATGGCTACACCTTC.

This clone was found once. The rearrangement joins TRBV6-5 to TRBJ1-5, with D tentatively TRBD1 (6 bases). V lost 7 bases, J lost 0 bases, and 13 bases lay in between. Germline lookup yields CDR1 MNHEY and CDR2 SVGAGI. The CDR3 totals 15 residues. CDR3 coding DNA: TGTGCCAGCAATCCGGACAGTCTTAGCAATCAGCCCCAGCATTTT. This translates into CASNPDSLSNQPQHF.

V is TRBV6-1 and J is TRBJ2-7; TRBD1 aligns across 11 bases. V was pared by 1 base and J by 3 bases, with 2 bases of the junction left unmatched. The CDR3 has 15 amino acids. Germline CDR1 is MNHNS and CDR2 is SASEGT. This chain's CDR3 is CASSEGTGGFYEQYF. In DNA form, the CDR3 reads TGTGCCAGCAGTGAAGGGACAGGGGGCTTCTACGAGCAGTACTTC.

This rearrangement joins TRBV15 to TRBJ2-7; 9 positions match TRBD2. V trimming: 0 bases; J trimming: 5 bases; junction bases outside the gene matches: 8. This CDR3 comprises 16 residues. The germline V gene encodes CDR1 LNHNV and CDR2 YYDKDF (reference sequence). The CDR3 protein is CATSRDRGSGSHEQYF. The CDR3 nucleotides are TGTGCCACCAGCAGAGATCGGGGTAGCGGGAGCCACGAGCAGTACTTC.

The chain uses TRBV25-1 and TRBJ2-1, with 14 bases matching TRBD2. This CDR3 spans 16 amino acids. Trimming cost V 4 bases and J 5 bases; bases outside gene matches: 4. Germline values: CDR1 MGHDK, CDR2 SYGVNS. CDR3 protein: CASSAWGLAGDNEQFF. CDR3 in DNA: TGTGCCAGCAGTGCATGGGGACTAGCGGGGGACAATGAGCAGTTCTTC.

V and J are TRBV10-3 and TRBJ2-1; D is undetermined. Trimming shortened V by 0 bases and J by 4 bases, and 7 bases separated the two germline ends. This CDR3 is 14 amino acids long. Per germline, CDR1 ENHRY and CDR2 SYGVKD. The CDR3 DNA reads TGTGCCATCAGTGAGTCGCCCGAGTACAATGAGCAGTTCTTC. Its protein is CAISESPEYNEQFF.

The CDR3, as DNA: TGTGCCAGTAGTATAGCGACAGGAAGAACGATGAACACTGAAGCTTTCTTT. Translation: CASSIATGRTMNTEAFF. The chain has TRBV19 and TRBJ1-1, with D possibly TRBD1 on 6 matching bases. The germline gives CDR1 LNHDA, CDR2 SQIVND (reference sequence). This CDR3 is built from 17 residues. V was trimmed by 1 base and J by 0 bases, leaving 15 bases between them.

This chain joins TRBV5-1 and TRBJ2-3; TRBD2 matches at 9 bases. V was pared by 7 bases and J by 0 bases, with 6 bases of the junction left unmatched. In germline, CDR1 is SGHRS, CDR2 YFSETQ. The CDR3 totals 15 residues. Written as DNA, the CDR3 is TGCGCCAGCGGCCAAGCGGGAGGAAGCACAGATACGCAGTATTTT. Translating gives CASGQAGGSTDTQYF. Using reference TRBV5-1 and TRBJ2-3 for the parts outside the CDR3, the full variable domain is KAGVTQTPRYLIKTRGQQVTLSCSPISGHRSVSWYQQTPGQGLQFLFEYFSETQRNKGNFPGRFSGRQFSNSRSEMNVSTLELGDSALYLCASGQAGGSTDTQYFGPGTRLTVL.

The V call is TRBV15, the J call TRBJ2-7; D perhaps matches TRBD1 (6 bases). Between the trimmed V and J ends, which lost 2 bases and 5 bases, there was a span of 16 bases. CDR3 length equals 15 residues. Germline CDR1 LNHNV, CDR2 YYDKDF (reference sequence). The DNA for the CDR3 is TGTGCCACCAGCAGATTAGGACAGAATATCCACGAGCAGTACTTC. Translated, it gives CATSRLGQNIHEQYF.

The genes are TRBV5-1 and TRBJ2-1; D is unresolved. V was cut by 2 bases and J by 5 bases, with 8 bases left in between. CDR3 length: 13 residues. Germline V gives CDR1 SGHRS, CDR2 YFSETQ. The CDR3 region has the DNA TGCGCCAGCAGCTTAGAGGCCCACAATGAGCAGTTCTTC. This gives the protein CASSLEAHNEQFF. Looking up the rest from reference TRBV5-1 and TRBJ2-1 gives the full variable domain: KAGVTQTPRYLIKTRGQQVTLSCSPISGHRSVSWYQQTPGQGLQFLFEYFSETQRNKGNFPGRFSGRQFSNSRSEMNVSTLELGDSALYLCASSLEAHNEQFFGPGTRLTVL.

Turning to this clone: Other DNA sequences in the same sample also yield this CDR3. The rearrangement joins TRBV4-2 to TRBJ2-2, with D possibly being TRBD1 (5 bases). The CDR3 has 14 amino acids. Trimming left V 3 bases short and J 6 bases short, with 11 bases between. Germline loops: CDR1 LGHNA, CDR2 YNFKEQ. The DNA of the CDR3 is TGTGCCAGCAGCCAGGATGAAGGGGCCGGGGAGCTGTTTTTT. The encoded protein is CASSQDEGAGELFF.

The rearrangement links TRBV19 to TRBJ2-1, with 10 positions matching TRBD2. The CDR3 loop spans 15 amino acids. The junction had 8 bases not matched to a gene; V was cut back by 3 bases and J by 9 bases. Germline V lookup: CDR1 LNHDA, CDR2 SQIVND (reference sequence). This CDR3 reads CASSIGLAGVLEQFF. As DNA, the CDR3 is TGTGCCAGTAGTATTGGGCTAGCGGGAGTGCTTGAGCAGTTCTTC.

V and J are TRBV6-1 and TRBJ1-2, with TRBD1 matching 7 bases. The germline V gene has CDR1 MNHNS and CDR2 SASEGT. After removal of 2 bases from V and 4 bases from J, the junction contained 7 bases not matched to a gene. The CDR3 contains 15 residues. CDR3 loop: CASSESAAGGYGYTF. The CDR3 DNA sequence: TGTGCCAGCAGTGAATCAGCGGCAGGGGGCTATGGCTACACCTTC.

The chain links TRBV4-3 to TRBJ1-2; tentatively, D is TRBD1 (6 bases). CDR1 is LGHNA and CDR2 is YSLEER in the germline V gene. CDR3 length equals 14 residues. V was cut by 2 bases and J by 8 bases, with 15 bases left in between. This CDR3 is CASSQNLDSSGYTF. The CDR3 DNA reads as TGCGCCAGCAGCCAAAACCTGGACAGTTCCGGCTACACCTTC.